The present TCR beta chain was sequenced within a study of graft-versus-host responses after intestinal transplantation. In the study overall: Induction using anti-thymocyte globulin, followed by tacrolimus and steroids for two to three years, was given to all recipients.

Study-level results: Elevated graft-versus-host to host-versus-graft clonal ratios in allografts were recorded for patients with graft-donor T cell macrochimerism.

The protocol was immunoSEQ multiplex PCR, while the TCRdb copy is restricted to in-frame clones and leaves out a portion. The sample comprises 35,000 to 40,000 clones, just under 95% of which are singletons, and 0.65% to 0.95% rests with the top ten. Of note for this clone: The antigen is undetermined.

The V and J ends lost 0 bases and 2 bases respectively, with 8 bases between them. Germline V gene data show CDR1 as LGHNA and CDR2 as YSLEER. The CDR3 is made up of 14 amino acids. This specimen was PBMCs, taken 16 days after intestinal transplant. The chain couples TRBV4-3 to TRBJ2-7, with unresolved D. This sequence was found in a human patient who received an intestinal transplant, so some T cells may come from the graft donor. The CDR3 nucleotides are TGCGCCAGCAGCCAAGAATCACTTACCTACGAGCAGTACTTC. The encoded protein is CASSQESLTYEQYF.